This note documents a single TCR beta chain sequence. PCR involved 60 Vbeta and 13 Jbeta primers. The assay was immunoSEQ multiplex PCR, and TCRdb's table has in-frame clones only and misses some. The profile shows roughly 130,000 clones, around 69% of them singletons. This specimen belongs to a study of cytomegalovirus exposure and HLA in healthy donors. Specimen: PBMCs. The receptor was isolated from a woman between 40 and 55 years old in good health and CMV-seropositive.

CDR3: CASSYLGQGGQPQHF. The CDR3, as DNA: TGTGCCAGCAGTTACCTGGGACAGGGGGGCCAGCCCCAGCATTTT. This chain links TRBV6-6 with TRBJ1-5; the match to TRBD1 covers 11 bases. This CDR3 has 15 amino acids. Germline V gene data show CDR1 as MNHNY and CDR2 as SVGAGI (reference sequence). Unmatched junction bases numbered 4, after V lost 2 bases and J lost 7 bases.